The T cell receptor (beta chain) under discussion was sequenced for a study of control samples from healthy donors and cancer patients. This clone was picked up one time. TCRdb keeps only in-frame clones here, not all; method: immunoSEQ multiplex PCR. The sample records fewer than 200,000 clones, 85% to 95% being singletons. The trim removed 5 bases at V and 4 bases at J, leaving 3 bases unmatched. In germline, CDR1 is MNHEY, CDR2 SVGEGT. This CDR3 has 13 amino acids. The receptor comes from a man aged 25 to 40 in good health. Sequencing was done on a sample of blood. The chain joins TRBV6-2 or TRBV6-3 to TRBJ2-7; 9 nucleotides align to TRBD2. CDR3 region: CASSAGGGYEQYF. As DNA, the CDR3 is TGTGCCAGCAGTGCGGGAGGGGGGTACGAGCAGTACTTC.